This TCR beta chain stems from a study of response to subunit inactivated influenza vaccine. TCRdb analysed the RT-PCR reads with MiXCR anew, one entry per CDR3 protein. This table has 450,000 to 550,000 distinct CDR3 sequences, 25% appearing once. Per germline, CDR1 SQVTM and CDR2 ANQGSEA. CDR3 length: 14 residues. The trim removed 4 bases at V and 5 bases at J, leaving 9 bases unmatched. This clonotype was counted a single time. Its specificity is unknown. Findings of the study overall: New T cells are recruited in small numbers by each seasonal influenza vaccination, according to the authors' suggestion.

This clonotype was sampled from a man aged 45 to 65 who received an inactivated influenza vaccine. This chain links TRBV29-1 with TRBJ2-3, with TRBD2 identical over 7 bases. Sample: CD4+ T cells sorted from PBMCs, taken 4 to 6 days after vaccination. CDR3 sequence reads: CSVASRAGVDTQYF. CDR3 DNA sequence: TGCAGCGTTGCTAGCCGGGCGGGGGTAGATACGCAGTATTTT.